These T cell receptor beta chains were read from a single sample in a study of blood T cells in healthy people across ages. TCRdb analysed the 5' RACE reads with MiXCR anew, one entry per CDR3 protein. The sample lists 1.5 million or so distinct CDR3 sequences, approximately 43% seen once, with over 3.5% in the top ten. Sequenced input: blood. All receptors derive from a woman between 18 and 30 years old in good health. The CDR3 runs from the conserved cysteine through the conserved F or W. A D gene is named only where the DNA matches it firmly. The size field is filled for only some rows; it gives once, few, many or a size class.

v_gene: TRBV5-1; j_gene: TRBJ1-2; abundance: -; d_gene: -; CDR3nt: TGCGCCAGCAGCTTGCTAGATGCTAACTATGGCTACACCTTC; CDR3aa: CASSLLDANYGYTF
v_gene: TRBV27; j_gene: TRBJ2-7; abundance: -; d_gene: TRBD1; CDR3nt: TGTGCCAGCAGGACAACAGGGGCTAGCTCCTACGAGCAGTACTTC; CDR3aa: CASRTTGASSYEQYF
v_gene: TRBV10-3; j_gene: TRBJ1-2; abundance: -; d_gene: TRBD1; CDR3nt: TGTGCCATCAGTTCCCCTACGGACAGGGCTTACTATGGCTACACCTTC; CDR3aa: CAISSPTDRAYYGYTF
v_gene: TRBV29-1; j_gene: TRBJ2-4; abundance: -; d_gene: -; CDR3nt: TGCAGCGTTGAGAGCTTAGCCAAAAACATTCAGTACTTC; CDR3aa: CSVESLAKNIQYF
v_gene: TRBV20-1; j_gene: TRBJ2-1; abundance: -; d_gene: -; CDR3nt: TGCAGTGCTAGAGAACCCCGGAAGGGGGACAAGTACAATGAGCAGTTCTTC; CDR3aa: CSAREPRKGDKYNEQFF
v_gene: TRBV5-1; j_gene: TRBJ2-5; abundance: -; d_gene: TRBD2; CDR3nt: TGCGCCAGCAGCTTCTTAGCGGGGGGGGTTCAAGAGACCCAGTACTTC; CDR3aa: CASSFLAGGVQETQYF
v_gene: TRBV27; j_gene: TRBJ1-2; abundance: -; d_gene: -; CDR3nt: TGTGCCAGCAGTTTAACCCCTCGAGGGGCCCATCTTTATGGCTACACCTTC; CDR3aa: CASSLTPRGAHLYGYTF
v_gene: TRBV7-2; j_gene: TRBJ1-5; abundance: once; d_gene: TRBD1; CDR3nt: TGTGCCAGCAACCTGGACAGGGGGAATCAGCCCCAGCATTTT; CDR3aa: CASNLDRGNQPQHF
v_gene: TRBV6-1; j_gene: TRBJ1-1; abundance: few; d_gene: -; CDR3nt: TGTGCCGGCAGTGAAGCGGGGGGTTTGACTGAAGCTTTCTTT; CDR3aa: CAGSEAGGLTEAFF
v_gene: TRBV6-6; j_gene: TRBJ2-1; abundance: -; d_gene: -; CDR3nt: TGTGCCAGCAGTTCCGTAGCGGCTCCGTTCTTC; CDR3aa: CASSSVAAPFF
v_gene: TRBV11-2; j_gene: TRBJ2-5; abundance: -; d_gene: -; CDR3nt: TGTGCCAGCAGCTCAGGGTTCCGTTACGAGACCCAGTACTTC; CDR3aa: CASSSGFRYETQYF
v_gene: TRBV13; j_gene: TRBJ2-5; abundance: -; d_gene: TRBD2; CDR3nt: TGTGCCAGCGGCTCGAGCTGGACTAGCGGGAGGAAGACCCAGTACTTC; CDR3aa: CASGSSWTSGRKTQYF
v_gene: TRBV28; j_gene: TRBJ2-7; abundance: -; d_gene: TRBD2; CDR3nt: TGTGCCAGCAGTCCTAGCGGGAGGGCTGACTACGAGCAGTACTTC; CDR3aa: CASSPSGRADYEQYF
v_gene: TRBV19; j_gene: TRBJ1-1; abundance: -; d_gene: -; CDR3nt: TGTGCCAGTACTAATAGACAGCGCAACACTGAAGCTTTCTTT; CDR3aa: CASTNRQRNTEAFF
v_gene: TRBV9; j_gene: TRBJ2-1; abundance: -; d_gene: -; CDR3nt: TGTGCCAGCAGCGTCCCCGGACTTAACAATGAGCAGTTCTTC; CDR3aa: CASSVPGLNNEQFF
v_gene: TRBV20-1; j_gene: TRBJ2-1; abundance: -; d_gene: -; CDR3nt: TGCAGTGCTAGACTCGATTGGGGCAGTCCGTTCTTC; CDR3aa: CSARLDWGSPFF